The 5 T cell receptor beta chains below all came from one sample that was sequenced in a study of T cells in Graves' hyperthyroidism and ophthalmopathy. What was amplified from RNA transcripts were TCR beta CDR3 regions. A first-round RT-PCR of the TCR CDR3 used the HTBI primer set. TCRdb reprocessed the multiplex PCR reads with MiXCR, giving one entry per CDR3 protein. Of 490,000 or so distinct CDR3 sequences listed, roughly 23% were seen once; the top ten hold under 55%. The sequenced sample was blood. The receptors here all came from a woman in her 70s with Graves' ophthalmopathy.

V and J are TRBV24-1 and TRBJ2-1; tentative D call: TRBD2 (5 bases). The CDR3 is 14 amino acids. Germline loops: CDR1 KGHDR, CDR2 SFDVKD. V was shortened by 12 bases and J by 4 bases, with 18 bases between the two germline ends. The CDR3: CAVTTGTSYNEQFF. CDR3 DNA sequence: TGTGCCGTCACTACGGGAACTTCTTACAATGAGCAGTTCTTC.

This clonotype was found a few times. The chain employs TRBV3-1 and TRBJ2-3; TRBD2 matches 7 bases. The CDR3 runs 18 residues. The germline CDR1 and CDR2 sequences are LGHDT and YNNKEL (reference sequence). The V and J ends lost 1 base and 0 bases, in that order; junction bases with no gene match: 10. The CDR3 protein is CASSQGVFGGRSTDTQYF. The CDR3 nucleotides read TGTGCCAGCAGCCAAGGAGTTTTCGGCGGGAGAAGCACAGATACGCAGTATTTT.

This clonotype was counted between two and nine times. The CDR3 DNA follows: TGTGCCAGCAGTCCGGACAGGGGGAGGCAGCCCCAGCATTTT. Amino acids: CASSPDRGRQPQHF. V is TRBV6-1 and J is TRBJ1-5; 10 bases map to TRBD1. Germline values: CDR1 MNHNS, CDR2 SASEGT. CDR3 length: 14 amino acids. Trimming cost V 5 bases and J 7 bases; bases outside gene matches: 5.

The V gene is TRBV9, the J gene TRBJ2-4; 12 nucleotides line up with TRBD2. Trimming took 4 bases from V and 7 from J; bases not matched to a gene: 6. The CDR3 is made up of 15 amino acids. The germline gives CDR1 SGDLS, CDR2 YYNGEE. In DNA form, the CDR3 reads TGTGCCAGCAGCTTAGTCGGACTAGCGGGGAACATTCAGTACTTC. This encodes CASSLVGLAGNIQYF.

This clonotype was counted many times. The chain has TRBV11-2 and TRBJ2-5, with D uncertain. Germline loops: CDR1 SGHAT, CDR2 FQNNGV. Trimming removed 3 bases at V and 1 base at J, with 3 bases between. The CDR3 is made up of 12 amino acids. The CDR3 protein is CASSFFQETQYF. DNA for the CDR3: TGTGCCAGCAGCTTTTTCCAAGAGACCCAGTACTTC.